Listed below are T cell receptor beta chains from one sample, sequenced in a study of chronic HIV infection and antiretroviral therapy. In TCRdb, the 5' RACE reads were re-called with MiXCR into one record per CDR3 protein. Of approximately 30,000 distinct CDR3 sequences listed, roughly 8.7% are singletons. The sample taken for sequencing was peripheral blood. The receptors here all came from an adult who had HIV and had not received antiretroviral therapy, or was an uninfected healthy control (not recorded which). Both conserved end residues are part of each CDR3. A D gene is named only where the DNA matches it firmly. Part of the rows lack a size; the others show once, few, many or a class for expanded clones.

j_call | d_call | v_call | clone_size | cdr3_aa | cdr3_nt
TRBJ1-4 | NA | TRBV2 | NA | CASSITTATNEKLFF | TGTGCCAGCAGTATAACTACAGCTACTAATGAAAAACTGTTTTTT
TRBJ1-1 | NA | TRBV9 | NA | CASSVGPETEAFF | TGTGCCAGCAGCGTAGGTCCAGAGACTGAAGCTTTCTTT
TRBJ2-1 | NA | TRBV3-1 | NA | CASSQRSSYNEQFF | TGTGCCAGCAGCCAGAGGAGCTCCTACAATGAGCAGTTCTTC
TRBJ2-3 | NA | TRBV9 | few | CASSVARLADTQYF | TGTGCCAGCAGCGTAGCCAGGCTGGCAGATACGCAGTATTTT
TRBJ1-4 | NA | TRBV29-1 | NA | CSVGSGVGEKLFF | TGCAGCGTTGGTTCGGGGGTTGGTGAAAAACTGTTTTTT
TRBJ1-6 | NA | TRBV21-1 | few | CASSTVGYDNSPLHF | TGTGCCAGCAGCACGGTAGGGTATGATAATTCACCCCTCCACTTT
TRBJ2-3 | NA | TRBV20-1 | few | CSARKGRPTDTQYF | TGCAGTGCTAGGAAGGGCAGACCCACGGATACGCAGTATTTT
TRBJ2-3 | TRBD2 | TRBV20-1 | many | CSARPGTSGSPDTQYF | TGCAGTGCTAGACCAGGGACTAGCGGGAGCCCAGATACGCAGTATTTT
TRBJ2-1 | NA | TRBV29-1 | NA | CSARGLNYNEQFF | TGCAGCGCTAGAGGGTTAAACTACAATGAGCAGTTCTTC
TRBJ1-4 | TRBD1 | TRBV6-5 | few | CASSPRTGGFEKLFF | TGTGCCAGCAGCCCTAGGACAGGGGGCTTTGAAAAACTGTTTTTT
TRBJ2-1 | NA | TRBV4-2 | many | CASTSYNEQFF | TGTGCCAGCACTTCTTACAATGAGCAGTTCTTC
TRBJ1-6 | NA | TRBV10-3 | few | CAISTGDVSSYNSPLHF | TGTGCCATCAGTACGGGGGACGTCAGCTCCTATAATTCACCCCTCCACTTT
TRBJ1-4 | TRBD1 | TRBV2 | many | CASRGTGPNEKLFF | TGTGCCAGCAGGGGGACAGGACCCAATGAAAAACTGTTTTTT
TRBJ1-6 | NA | TRBV9 | few | CASSLTGNSPLHF | TGTGCCAGCAGCTTAACAGGGAACTCACCCCTCCACTTT
TRBJ2-3 | NA | TRBV3-1 | NA | CASSQVALDTQYF | TGTGCCAGCAGCCAAGTGGCTTTGGATACGCAGTATTTT
TRBJ2-7 | NA | TRBV30 | many | CAWSTGPEQYF | TGTGCCTGGAGTACAGGCCCCGAGCAGTACTTC
TRBJ2-7 | NA | TRBV6-5 | NA | CAIARGNLYEQYF | TGTGCCATAGCACGCGGGAACCTCTACGAGCAGTACTTC
TRBJ2-2 | NA | TRBV4-3 | many | CASSSGTPAGELFF | TGCGCCAGCAGTTCTGGGACTCCAGCCGGGGAGCTGTTTTTT
TRBJ2-5 | NA | TRBV29-1 | few | CSVEARLQETQYF | TGCAGCGTTGAAGCCCGGTTGCAGGAGACCCAGTACTTC
TRBJ2-3 | NA | TRBV21-1 | many | CASSARQGSADTQYF | TGTGCCAGCAGCGCAAGACAGGGATCGGCAGATACGCAGTATTTT
TRBJ2-5 | TRBD1 | TRBV29-1 | many | CSVEGDRAHQETQYF | TGCAGCGTTGAAGGGGACAGGGCACACCAAGAGACCCAGTACTTC
TRBJ1-1 | NA | TRBV20-1 | NA | CSARVGTEAFF | TGCAGTGCTAGAGTGGGGACTGAAGCTTTCTTT
TRBJ2-3 | NA | TRBV5-1 | many | CASSLQVQKADTQYF | TGCGCCAGCAGCTTGCAGGTTCAGAAGGCAGATACGCAGTATTTT
TRBJ1-5 | NA | TRBV4-3 | many | CASSQDHGNQPQHF | TGCGCCAGCAGCCAAGATCACGGGAATCAGCCCCAGCATTTT
TRBJ1-5 | NA | TRBV2 | many | CASSEEGGQPQHF | TGTGCCAGCAGTGAGGAGGGAGGTCAGCCCCAGCATTTT
TRBJ2-5 | NA | TRBV29-1 | many | CSGRQETQYF | TGCAGCGGACGCCAAGAGACCCAGTACTTC
TRBJ1-4 | TRBD1 | TRBV29-1 | NA | CSARQGGSEKLFF | TGCAGCGCTCGACAGGGTGGGAGTGAAAAACTGTTTTTT
TRBJ1-2 | NA | TRBV7-2 | NA | CASSLATENYGYTF | TGTGCCAGCAGCTTAGCGACGGAGAACTATGGCTACACCTTC
TRBJ1-5 | NA | TRBV12-5 | many | CASVPVLSNQPQHF | TGTGCTAGTGTACCAGTTCTTAGCAATCAGCCCCAGCATTTT
TRBJ1-1 | NA | TRBV5-6 | many | CASSPRSGEAFF | TGTGCCAGCAGCCCCAGGTCGGGGGAAGCTTTCTTT
TRBJ2-7 | NA | TRBV6-6 | many | CASSYDPAYEQYF | TGTGCCAGCAGTTATGACCCTGCCTACGAGCAGTACTTC
TRBJ2-5 | TRBD1 | TRBV7-9 | many | CASSSGTGYQETQYF | TGTGCCAGCAGCTCCGGGACAGGGTACCAAGAGACCCAGTACTTC
TRBJ2-5 | NA | TRBV15 | once | CATSRDSQETQYF | TGTGCCACCAGCAGAGACAGCCAAGAGACCCAGTACTTC
TRBJ1-1 | NA | TRBV10-3 | NA | CATIPTGNTEAFF | TGTGCCACGATACCGACAGGGAACACTGAAGCTTTCTTT
TRBJ2-7 | NA | TRBV27 | many | CASSSSQGGLSYEQYF | TGTGCCAGCAGTTCTAGTCAGGGAGGCCTCTCCTACGAGCAGTACTTC
TRBJ1-1 | NA | TRBV12-3/TRBV12-4 | few | CASSGFGGLNTEAFF | TGTGCCAGCAGTGGGTTTGGGGGCTTGAACACTGAAGCTTTCTTT
TRBJ2-1 | TRBD2 | TRBV14 | many | CASNLAGGYEQFF | TGTGCCAGCAACCTAGCGGGGGGCTATGAGCAGTTCTTC
TRBJ2-5 | TRBD2 | TRBV18 | many | CASFTGGEETQYF | TGTGCCAGCTTTACCGGGGGGGAAGAGACCCAGTACTTC
TRBJ1-1 | NA | TRBV7-3 | NA | CASSLGVATEAFF | TGTGCCAGCAGCTTGGGGGTCGCCACTGAAGCTTTCTTT
TRBJ1-2 | NA | TRBV14 | few | CASSQIRGPRGGYTF | TGTGCCAGCAGCCAGATACGGGGCCCAAGGGGTGGCTACACCTTC
TRBJ1-2 | NA | TRBV13 | many | CASSAAAFVSLDYGYTF | TGTGCCAGCAGCGCCGCTGCCTTTGTGTCGCTGGACTATGGCTACACCTTC
TRBJ1-6 | NA | TRBV10-3 | few | CAIQGESSNYNSPLHF | TGTGCCATCCAAGGGGAGTCAAGTAACTATAATTCACCCCTCCACTTT
TRBJ2-1 | NA | TRBV20-1 | many | CSASGQTTYNEQFF | TGCAGTGCTTCCGGACAAACTACCTACAATGAGCAGTTCTTC
TRBJ2-7 | TRBD1 | TRBV28 | many | CASSLYFDRGHTSYEQYF | TGTGCCAGCAGTTTATACTTCGACAGGGGTCACACCTCCTACGAGCAGTACTTC
TRBJ2-7 | NA | TRBV7-8 | NA | CASSLLYSSYEQYF | TGTGCCAGCAGCTTACTATACAGTTCCTACGAGCAGTACTTC
TRBJ2-6 | NA | TRBV6-2/TRBV6-3 | many | CASSYSGGANVLTF | TGTGCCAGCAGTTACTCGGGAGGGGCCAACGTCCTGACTTTC
TRBJ2-7 | TRBD1 | TRBV4-3 | many | CASSQVAGGTGSHEQYF | TGCGCCAGCAGCCAAGTAGCGGGCGGGACAGGGAGCCACGAGCAGTACTTC
TRBJ2-1 | TRBD1 | TRBV2 | few | CASSKTGTGSNEQFF | TGTGCCAGCAGCAAGACCGGGACAGGGTCCAATGAGCAGTTCTTC
TRBJ1-1 | NA | TRBV9 | many | CASSAQKNTEAFF | TGTGCCAGCAGCGCACAGAAGAACACTGAAGCTTTCTTT
TRBJ1-5 | NA | TRBV10-3 | NA | CAISEGGPSNQPQHF | TGTGCCATCAGTGAGGGGGGACCCAGCAATCAGCCCCAGCATTTT
TRBJ2-2 | NA | TRBV7-9 | NA | CASSLGLQVELFF | TGTGCCAGCAGCTTAGGTCTACAAGTGGAGCTGTTTTTT
TRBJ2-2 | NA | TRBV11-3 | many | CASSPGTYNTGELFF | TGTGCCAGCAGTCCCGGGACATATAACACCGGGGAGCTGTTTTTT
TRBJ2-1 | NA | TRBV2 | few | CASSESGTPSYNEQFF | TGTGCCAGCAGTGAATCGGGTACGCCTTCCTACAATGAGCAGTTCTTC
TRBJ1-1 | NA | TRBV20-1 | many | CSAREPRSTRGAFF | TGCAGTGCTAGAGAACCCCGTAGTACGCGGGGAGCTTTCTTT
TRBJ2-5 | TRBD1 | TRBV5-1 | many | CASSPPGQGVSRTQYF | TGCGCCAGCAGCCCACCGGGACAGGGGGTATCGAGGACCCAGTACTTC
TRBJ2-7 | NA | TRBV10-2 | NA | CASSQAQGPPYEQYF | TGCGCCAGCAGCCAAGCCCAGGGCCCCCCCTACGAGCAGTACTTC
TRBJ2-2 | NA | TRBV6-2/TRBV6-3 | many | CASSYRQDTGELFF | TGTGCCAGCAGTTACCGACAAGACACCGGGGAGCTGTTTTTT
TRBJ1-3 | NA | TRBV9 | few | CASSPYPPGTGNTIYF | TGTGCCAGCAGCCCATACCCCCCCGGAACGGGAAACACCATATATTTT